The 5 T cell receptor beta chains in this list originate from one sample, sequenced in a study of Graves' ophthalmopathy and Graves' hyperthyroidism. For repertoire sequencing, the TCR beta CDR3 regions were amplified from RNA transcripts. The authors performed first-round RT-PCR with HTBI primers and then a second-round multiplex PCR. Each CDR3 protein gets one entry after TCRdb re-called the multiplex PCR reads with MiXCR. The sample has fewer than 400,000 distinct CDR3 sequences, approximately 20% seen once. Sequencing was done on a sample of peripheral blood. The receptors were gathered from a woman aged 18-29 years with Graves' ophthalmopathy.

The V and J genes are TRBV6-5 and TRBJ1-6; TRBD1 might be the D (5 bases). The V end was cut by 0 bases, the J end by 7 bases, with 13 bases between. Germline CDR1 reads MNHEY; CDR2 reads SVGAGI. This CDR3 is built from 16 residues. CDR3 in amino acids: CASSYSTRGGNSPLHF. In DNA form, the CDR3 reads TGTGCCAGCAGTTACTCGACTAGGGGAGGGAATTCACCCCTCCACTTT.

The chain joins TRBV12-3 or TRBV12-4 to TRBJ2-5; D is uncertain. Trimming removed 3 bases at V and 2 bases at J, with 10 bases between. CDR3 length equals 14 residues. The CDR3, as DNA: TGTGCCAGCAGTTTTTGGGCTGCTCAAGAGACCCAGTACTTC. Translating it yields CASSFWAAQETQYF.

This clonotype was seen at least ten times. The rearrangement joins TRBV6-1 to TRBJ1-1; D call uncertain. Trimming removed 5 bases from V and 7 bases from J, with 20 bases in between. The CDR3 spans 15 residues. CDR1 is MNHNS and CDR2 is SASEGT in the germline V gene. The CDR3 DNA sequence: TGTGCCAGCAGTCCCTCTCCCCCGATCTATCGTGAAGCTTTCTTT. Its protein is CASSPSPPIYREAFF.

This clonotype was detected ten times or more. V and J are TRBV5-1 and TRBJ1-1; D is perhaps TRBD1 (6 bases). The CDR3 sequence is 15 residues long. The germline CDR1 and CDR2 sequences are SGHRS and YFSETQ. The V and J ends lost 0 bases and 1 base respectively, with 10 bases between them. CDR3 DNA: TGCGCCAGCAGCTTGGTTGTAGGGGGGAACACTGAAGCTTTCTTT. Its protein product is CASSLVVGGNTEAFF.

This clonotype was recorded many times. In DNA form, the CDR3 reads TGTGCCAGCAGCTTTCGATCTGAAGCTTTCTTT. Amino acid sequence: CASSFRSEAFF. V and J are TRBV7-9 and TRBJ1-1; the D is unclear. CDR3 length equals 11 residues. CDR1 is SEHNR and CDR2 is FQNEAQ in the germline V gene (reference sequence). With 3 bases removed from V and 6 bases from J, the gap between germline ends came to 5 bases.